This T cell receptor (beta chain) came from a study of cytomegalovirus exposure and HLA in healthy donors. Study details: A data release that came early held 80 million to 95 million unique TCRs from HLA-typed donors. Findings and limits, study-wide: Cytomegalovirus-associated TCR beta chains were listed, numbering approximately 150.

The primer mix had 60 Vbeta and 13 Jbeta primers. Sequencing was performed with immunoSEQ multiplex PCR; in TCRdb, only in-frame clones are kept and a portion is missing. The profile covers under 150,000 clones, with around 63% appearing a single time and approximately 9.1% taken by the ten largest. With regard to this clone: Its antigen is currently unknown.

CDR1 is SGHAT and CDR2 is FQNNGV in the germline V gene. The CDR3 has 14 residues. Trimming cost V 6 bases and J 8 bases; bases outside gene matches: 10. The source of this sequence is a man aged 35-49 years in good health and CMV-seropositive. The sequenced material came from PBMCs. The V call is TRBV11-2, the J call TRBJ2-1, with 7 bases fitting TRBD1. This CDR3 reads CASRPRGGRDEQFF. DNA of the CDR3: TGTGCCAGCAGACCAAGAGGGGGCAGGGATGAGCAGTTCTTC.